Listed below are T cell receptor beta chains from one sample, sequenced in a study of OX40 agonist ivuxolimab in advanced cancers. Some clones are missing from TCRdb's copy, which holds only in-frame ones; the method was immunoSEQ multiplex PCR. The data show approximately 52,000 clones, roughly 84% seen once. The sequenced sample was CD4+ or CD8+ T cells sorted from blood, obtained in a trial of the OX40 agonist ivuxolimab. All receptors derive from an adult with an advanced solid tumor such as melanoma, head and neck, liver or kidney cancer. CDR3s include the opening cysteine and the closing phenylalanine or tryptophan. Each record gives: J gene, clone size, V gene, D gene, CDR3 DNA, CDR3 protein. A D gene is named only where the DNA matches it firmly. The listing skips clone size in some rows; elsewhere it reads once, few, many or a size class.

J gene: TRBJ2-3; clone size: -; V gene: TRBV13; D gene: -; CDR3 DNA: TGTGCCAGCAGCCCCCGGAGGACAGATACGCAGTATTTT; CDR3 protein: CASSPRRTDTQYF
J gene: TRBJ2-5; clone size: -; V gene: TRBV5-5; D gene: -; CDR3 DNA: TGTGCCAGCAGCTTCAACAGGGAAGAGACCCAGTACTTC; CDR3 protein: CASSFNREETQYF
J gene: TRBJ2-7; clone size: -; V gene: TRBV5-4; D gene: TRBD1; CDR3 DNA: TGTGCCAGCAGCGAAGGGACAGGGAGGTCCTACGAGCAGTACTTC; CDR3 protein: CASSEGTGRSYEQYF
J gene: TRBJ1-5; clone size: -; V gene: TRBV7-2; D gene: -; CDR3 DNA: TGTGCCAGCAGCTTCCGGGCGGGAGACAATCAGCCCCAGCATTTT; CDR3 protein: CASSFRAGDNQPQHF
J gene: TRBJ2-7; clone size: few; V gene: TRBV2; D gene: -; CDR3 DNA: TGTGCCAGCAACTTTCTTCCCTACGAGCAGTACTTC; CDR3 protein: CASNFLPYEQYF
J gene: TRBJ1-1; clone size: -; V gene: TRBV20-1; D gene: -; CDR3 DNA: TGCAGTGCTAGATCCGGAGTCTTAGCTTTCTTT; CDR3 protein: CSARSGVLAFF
J gene: TRBJ2-5; clone size: few; V gene: TRBV2; D gene: -; CDR3 DNA: TGTGCCAGCAGTGCCCAGCTACAAGAGACCCAGTACTTC; CDR3 protein: CASSAQLQETQYF
J gene: TRBJ2-7; clone size: once; V gene: TRBV5-1; D gene: TRBD1; CDR3 DNA: TGCGCCAGCAGGCCGGACAGGGCCGGCGAGCAGTACTTC; CDR3 protein: CASRPDRAGEQYF
J gene: TRBJ2-3; clone size: few; V gene: TRBV11-2; D gene: TRBD2; CDR3 DNA: TGTGCCAGCAGCTCGCTTCGGGGACTAGCGGGGCATACGCAGTATTTT; CDR3 protein: CASSSLRGLAGHTQYF
J gene: TRBJ2-7; clone size: few; V gene: TRBV7-9; D gene: TRBD2; CDR3 DNA: TGTGCCAGCAGCCAACCCGGGGGGGAGCAGTACTTC; CDR3 protein: CASSQPGGEQYF
J gene: TRBJ2-3; clone size: -; V gene: TRBV18; D gene: -; CDR3 DNA: TGTGCCAGCTCACCCCAGGGGTGGGCAAGCACAGATACGCAGTATTTT; CDR3 protein: CASSPQGWASTDTQYF
J gene: TRBJ1-5; clone size: -; V gene: TRBV18; D gene: -; CDR3 DNA: TGTGCCAGCTCACCACATACCGATCAGCCCCAGCATTTT; CDR3 protein: CASSPHTDQPQHF
J gene: TRBJ2-2; clone size: -; V gene: TRBV11-3; D gene: TRBD1; CDR3 DNA: TGTGCCAGCAGCTCCCGGACAGGGGGCATCGGGGAGCTGTTTTTT; CDR3 protein: CASSSRTGGIGELFF
J gene: TRBJ2-1; clone size: once; V gene: TRBV7-6; D gene: -; CDR3 DNA: TGTGCCAGCAGCTTAAACGCGGGGAGGTTTGAGCAGTTCTTC; CDR3 protein: CASSLNAGRFEQFF
J gene: TRBJ2-5; clone size: -; V gene: TRBV5-1; D gene: -; CDR3 DNA: TGCGCCAGCAGCTTGGCAGAGACCCAGTACTTC; CDR3 protein: CASSLAETQYF
J gene: TRBJ2-2; clone size: -; V gene: TRBV7-2; D gene: TRBD1; CDR3 DNA: TGTGCCAGCAGCAGACAGGGTGCGGCAACCGGGGAGCTGTTTTTT; CDR3 protein: CASSRQGAATGELFF
J gene: TRBJ1-5; clone size: -; V gene: TRBV9; D gene: -; CDR3 DNA: TGTGCCAGCAGCGTCGGCAGTCTTTATCAGCCCCAGCATTTT; CDR3 protein: CASSVGSLYQPQHF
J gene: TRBJ1-5; clone size: -; V gene: TRBV7-8; D gene: -; CDR3 DNA: TGTGCCAGCAGCCTAAGGGGGGAGCAGCCCCAGCATTTT; CDR3 protein: CASSLRGEQPQHF
J gene: TRBJ2-6; clone size: -; V gene: TRBV28; D gene: -; CDR3 DNA: TGTGCCATCTCTACGGGGGCCAACGTCCTGACTTTC; CDR3 protein: CAISTGANVLTF
J gene: TRBJ1-1; clone size: few; V gene: TRBV6-4; D gene: -; CDR3 DNA: TGTGCCAGCAGTGACTCGAGTCTGGGAACTGAAGCTTTCTTT; CDR3 protein: CASSDSSLGTEAFF
J gene: TRBJ1-4; clone size: once; V gene: TRBV10-3; D gene: -; CDR3 DNA: TGTGCCATCAGTGACAAGCTTGGGGGTAACAGTCCGAATGAAAAACTGTTTTTT; CDR3 protein: CAISDKLGGNSPNEKLFF
J gene: TRBJ2-3; clone size: -; V gene: TRBV2; D gene: TRBD2; CDR3 DNA: TGTGCCAGCACTAGGCCGGGACTAGCGGGAGGGCCGGGGAATACGCAGTATTTT; CDR3 protein: CASTRPGLAGGPGNTQYF
J gene: TRBJ2-1; clone size: -; V gene: TRBV19; D gene: TRBD2; CDR3 DNA: TGTGCCAGTAGTATAGATGGCGGGAGGGCCTATGAGCAGTTCTTC; CDR3 protein: CASSIDGGRAYEQFF
J gene: TRBJ2-7; clone size: -; V gene: TRBV2; D gene: -; CDR3 DNA: TGTGCCAGCAGTGAGGCCGGGGTGCAGTACTTC; CDR3 protein: CASSEAGVQYF
J gene: TRBJ2-5; clone size: -; V gene: TRBV7-2; D gene: TRBD2; CDR3 DNA: TGTGCCAGCAGCTGGACTAGCGGGACTTTAACGACCCAGTACTTC; CDR3 protein: CASSWTSGTLTTQYF
J gene: TRBJ2-3; clone size: -; V gene: TRBV5-6; D gene: -; CDR3 DNA: TGTGCCAGCAACCCCGGGGGTGATACGCAGTATTTT; CDR3 protein: CASNPGGDTQYF
J gene: TRBJ1-4; clone size: -; V gene: TRBV7-9; D gene: -; CDR3 DNA: TGTGCCAGCAGACCACTCGGGGGGCAGAGTGAAAAACTGTTTTTT; CDR3 protein: CASRPLGGQSEKLFF
J gene: TRBJ2-1; clone size: -; V gene: TRBV18; D gene: TRBD2; CDR3 DNA: TGTGCCAGCTCACCGTATATAGCGGGAGAATACAATGAGCAGTTCTTC; CDR3 protein: CASSPYIAGEYNEQFF
J gene: TRBJ1-2; clone size: -; V gene: TRBV10-3; D gene: -; CDR3 DNA: TGTGCCATCAGGGACACCCGCTATGGCTACACCTTC; CDR3 protein: CAIRDTRYGYTF
J gene: TRBJ2-7; clone size: -; V gene: TRBV28; D gene: -; CDR3 DNA: TGTGCCAGCAGTTTATCACCAGGGTTATACGAGCAGTACTTC; CDR3 protein: CASSLSPGLYEQYF
J gene: TRBJ2-2; clone size: few; V gene: TRBV10-1; D gene: -; CDR3 DNA: TGCGCCAGCGACACTCAGGGGATCACCGGGGAGCTGTTTTTT; CDR3 protein: CASDTQGITGELFF
J gene: TRBJ1-1; clone size: once; V gene: TRBV28; D gene: TRBD1; CDR3 DNA: TGTGCCAGCAGTTTATCTCCAGGGGGGAACACTGAAGCTTTCTTT; CDR3 protein: CASSLSPGGNTEAFF